Listed below are T cell receptor beta chains from one sample, sequenced in a study of early T cells in non-severe SARS-CoV-2 infection. TCRdb re-called the 5' RACE reads through MiXCR, storing one row per CDR3 protein. The sample includes 50,000 to 80,000 distinct CDR3 sequences, almost 9% seen only once; the top ten take roughly 12%. Material: whole blood, obtained at baseline. Source of these receptors: an adult who was a healthcare worker with PCR-confirmed SARS-CoV-2 infection or an uninfected control (not recorded which). CDR3s include the opening cysteine and the closing phenylalanine or tryptophan. A D gene is named only where the DNA matches it firmly. A row's size may be missing; if present it is once, few, many or a size class.

>.|16|TRBJ1-1|many|TRBV15
TGTGCCACCAGCGCGCGAACGTTCAGGGTGAACACTGAAGCTTTCTTT
CATSARTFRVNTEAFF
>.|15|TRBJ2-7|many|TRBV12-3/TRBV12-4
TGTGCCAGCAGTTTATCAGGGGTGGCCTCCTACGAGCAGTACTTC
CASSLSGVASYEQYF
>.|15|TRBJ2-7|.|TRBV11-2
TGTGCCAGCAGCCTATCCTACAAGGAACAGGACGAGCAGTACTTC
CASSLSYKEQDEQYF
>.|16|TRBJ2-1|many|TRBV12-3/TRBV12-4
TGTGCCAGCAGTCCCCCTCCGGGAGTTACCTACAATGAGCAGTTCTTC
CASSPPPGVTYNEQFF
>.|15|TRBJ2-6|.|TRBV6-5
TGTGCCAGCAGTTACTTGGCCTCTGGGGCCAACGTCCTGACTTTC
CASSYLASGANVLTF
>.|17|TRBJ1-1|many|TRBV12-3/TRBV12-4
TGTGCCAGCAGTTTAGCCGTTTCGGCTTCGAGGAACACTGAAGCTTTCTTT
CASSLAVSASRNTEAFF
>TRBD1|15|TRBJ2-7|few|TRBV7-9
TGTGCCAGCAGCTCAACAGACAGGGGACCCTACGAGCAGTACTTC
CASSSTDRGPYEQYF
>TRBD1|17|TRBJ2-7|.|TRBV7-2
TGTGCCAGCAGCCCCGACCGGGGACAGGGCAGCTCCTACGAGCAGTACTTC
CASSPDRGQGSSYEQYF
>TRBD1|15|TRBJ1-5|few|TRBV4-2
TGTGCCAGCAGCCAAGCCAGGGGGAGCAATCAGCCCCAGCATTTT
CASSQARGSNQPQHF
>.|14|TRBJ2-2|.|TRBV11-2
TGTGCCAGCAGCTTTTTATGGATCACCGGGGAGCTGTTTTTT
CASSFLWITGELFF
>.|14|TRBJ2-1|few|TRBV5-5
TGTGCCAGCAGGGAGCTAGGCGTATCCCATGAGCAGTTCTTC
CASRELGVSHEQFF
>TRBD2|16|TRBJ2-2|few|TRBV15
TGTGCCACCAGCAGGGGGACTAGCGGTTACACCGGGGAGCTGTTTTTT
CATSRGTSGYTGELFF
>.|14|TRBJ2-1|few|TRBV24-1
TGTGCCACCAGTGATACCCAGGGTTACAATGAGCAGTTCTTC
CATSDTQGYNEQFF
>.|11|TRBJ2-1|few|TRBV7-3
TGTGCCAGCAGCTTAAAGGATGAGCAGTTCTTC
CASSLKDEQFF
>.|13|TRBJ1-1|.|TRBV24-1
TGTGCCACCAGCGGGGAGCGGGGCACTGAAGCTTTCTTT
CATSGERGTEAFF
>TRBD1|14|TRBJ2-7|many|TRBV27
TGTGCCAGCAGTACCGGGGACAGCATTGACGAGCAGTACTTC
CASSTGDSIDEQYF
>TRBD1|16|TRBJ2-2|few|TRBV19
TGTGCCAGTAGTCTCCGGGACAGGGGTCCCACCGGGGAGCTGTTTTTT
CASSLRDRGPTGELFF
>TRBD1|14|TRBJ2-1|many|TRBV12-3/TRBV12-4
TGTGCCAGCAGTGGGACAGTTTTATACAATGAGCAGTTCTTC
CASSGTVLYNEQFF
>.|12|TRBJ2-7|many|TRBV7-9
TGTGCCAGCAGCCAAAACTCCTACGAGCAGTACTTC
CASSQNSYEQYF
>TRBD1|13|TRBJ1-3|.|TRBV5-1
TGCGCCAGCAGCGGGACAGCTGGAAACACCATATATTTT
CASSGTAGNTIYF
>.|11|TRBJ1-4|many|TRBV18
TGTGCCAGCTCACCCGGTGAAAAACTGTTTTTT
CASSPGEKLFF
>TRBD2|15|TRBJ2-3|many|TRBV4-2
TGTGCCAGCAGCAAAGGGACTAGCGGGACAGATACGCAGTATTTT
CASSKGTSGTDTQYF
>TRBD1|13|TRBJ1-1|.|TRBV20-1
TGCAGTGCCAACAACAGGGGGAACACTGAAGCTTTCTTT
CSANNRGNTEAFF
>.|15|TRBJ2-3|many|TRBV10-3
TGTGCCATCAGTGAGGGGTCCTGGAACACAGATACGCAGTATTTT
CAISEGSWNTDTQYF
>.|14|TRBJ2-1|medium-sized|TRBV7-2
TGTGCCAGCAGCTTAGTTTGGGGTGGGAATGAGCAGTTCTTC
CASSLVWGGNEQFF
>TRBD2|14|TRBJ2-3|few|TRBV20-1
TGCAGTGCTAGGACTAGCGGTAGCACAGATACGCAGTATTTT
CSARTSGSTDTQYF
>TRBD1|15|TRBJ2-7|.|TRBV10-1
TGCGCCAGCAGTGATGGGACAGGGGTAGCCTACGAGCAGTACTTC
CASSDGTGVAYEQYF
>.|15|TRBJ1-3|few|TRBV6-1
TGTGCCGGACGGCCCCGTGAAAGGACAGGAAACACCATATATTTT
CAGRPRERTGNTIYF
>TRBD2|17|TRBJ2-1|few|TRBV7-6
TGTGCCAGCAGCTTAATACTAGCGGGAGTCCCCTACAATGAGCAGTTCTTC
CASSLILAGVPYNEQFF
>.|17|TRBJ2-7|many|TRBV12-3/TRBV12-4
TGTGCCAGCAGTTTTGACTCAGGGGGGGTCTGGTCTGCCGAGCAGTACTTC
CASSFDSGGVWSAEQYF
>TRBD2|14|TRBJ2-5|many|TRBV6-4
TGTGCCAGCAGTTTGGGAGGGGTTCAAGAGACCCAGTACTTC
CASSLGGVQETQYF
>.|14|TRBJ2-7|few|TRBV20-1
TGCAGTGCTAGAGACAGGAGGGTTTTCTACGAGCAGTACTTC
CSARDRRVFYEQYF
>.|16|TRBJ2-7|.|TRBV7-8
TGTGCCAGCAGCTTCGGCTACTCGGGCAGAACCTACGAGCAGTACTTC
CASSFGYSGRTYEQYF